Below, 26 T cell receptor beta chains from the same sample are listed, as sequenced in a study of regulatory T cells in long-lasting Graves disease. Time point indicated: persistent/refractory GD, antithyroid drugs over 5 years with positive TRAb. Preparation of the TCR library used RNA extracted from PBMCs. Arm-PCR of CDR3 regions with iRepertoire HTBI primers generated TCR beta libraries. MiXCR was run by TCRdb on the multiplex PCR reads, yielding one entry per CDR3 protein. The sample lists 650,000 to 700,000 distinct CDR3 sequences; about 30% were seen once. Sequencing was performed on peripheral blood mononuclear cells (PBMCs), taken when the disease was refractory, from a patient treated with antithyroid drugs. These receptor sequences come from a female donor with Graves disease.

This clonotype has just a few counts. The genes are TRBV20-1 and TRBJ1-1; a weak D match, TRBD1 (5 bases). The CDR3 spans 12 residues. Germline lookup yields CDR1 DFQATT and CDR2 SNEGSKA (reference sequence). Trimming stripped 2 bases from V and 5 bases from J, with 9 bases between. The CDR3 reads CSARYGQTEAFF. CDR3 sequence (DNA): TGCAGTGCTAGATATGGACAAACTGAAGCTTTCTTT.

The V call is TRBV5-1, the J call TRBJ2-5; D gene ambiguous. V was cut by 3 bases and J by 4 bases, with 10 bases left in between. Per the germline V gene, CDR1 is SGHRS and CDR2 is YFSETQ. CDR3 size: 13 residues. The chain's CDR3 is CASSSSMGETQYF. The CDR3 DNA is TGCGCCAGCAGCTCGAGTATGGGAGAGACCCAGTACTTC.

The rearrangement uses TRBV3-1 and TRBJ1-5; D ambiguous. The germline CDR1 and CDR2 sequences are LGHDT and YNNKEL (reference sequence). Trimming shortened V by 0 bases and J by 6 bases, and 12 bases separated the two germline ends. The CDR3 is 15 amino acids. CDR3 bases: TGTGCCAGCAGCCAAGATCCCCGGGGAGTTCAGCCCCAGCATTTT. Translated, it gives CASSQDPRGVQPQHF.

This clonotype was recorded a few times. This chain uses TRBV3-1 with TRBJ1-6, with D tentatively TRBD1 (6 bases). Germline V lookup: CDR1 LGHDT, CDR2 YNNKEL (reference sequence). The germline V and J ends were trimmed by 4 bases and 4 bases, with 11 bases remaining between them. This CDR3 spans 15 amino acids. The CDR3 DNA is TGTGCCAGCAGCCCGGACAGAATGTATAATTCACCCCTCCACTTT. This encodes CASSPDRMYNSPLHF.

The chain recombines TRBV29-1 with TRBJ2-7; 8 bases align to TRBD2. There are 14 residues in the CDR3. With V trimmed by 3 bases and J by 1 base, 5 bases remained unmatched. Germline values: CDR1 SQVTM, CDR2 ANQGSEA. The CDR3 sequence: CSVELAGGSYEQYF. The CDR3 nucleotides read TGCAGCGTTGAGCTCGCGGGAGGATCCTACGAGCAGTACTTC.

The CDR3 DNA reads TGTGCCAGCAGCTTAACCCCCAACAGGGGGGGGATGAACACTGAAGCTTTCTTT. Translating gives CASSLTPNRGGMNTEAFF. The V gene is TRBV7-9, the J gene TRBJ1-1, with TRBD1 matching over 8 bases. There are 18 residues in the CDR3. Germline V gene sequence: CDR1 SEHNR, CDR2 FQNEAQ (reference sequence). J was trimmed by 0 bases and V by 2 bases; bases with no gene match: 11.

As DNA, the CDR3 is TGTGCCAGCAGTAAAGGGACAGTCATGAGCAATCAGCCCCAGCATTTT. Amino acids: CASSKGTVMSNQPQHF. The V call is TRBV12-3 or TRBV12-4, the J call TRBJ1-5; 7 bases agree with TRBD1. V lost 5 bases, J lost 1 base, and 8 bases stayed unmatched. The CDR3 runs to 16 residues.

The chain joins TRBV6-9 to TRBJ2-5; 14 nucleotides agree with TRBD2. From germline, CDR1 is MNHGY and CDR2 SVAAGI. V lost 4 bases, J lost 1 base, and 8 bases stayed unmatched. This CDR3 comprises 18 residues. CDR3 loop: CASSSRLAGGLVQETQYF. The CDR3 region has the DNA TGTGCCAGCAGTTCCCGACTAGCGGGAGGGCTGGTCCAAGAGACCCAGTACTTC.

This clonotype was seen ten or more times. The rearrangement joins TRBV12-3 or TRBV12-4 to TRBJ1-4; 9 nucleotides agree with TRBD1. This CDR3 is built from 15 residues. After removal of 4 bases from V and 5 bases from J, the junction contained 5 bases not matched to a gene. CDR3 coding DNA: TGTGCCAGCAGTTCAACAGGGGGCGGGAATGAAAAACTGTTTTTT. This gives the protein CASSSTGGGNEKLFF.

This clonotype has only a few counts. The chain joins TRBV20-1 to TRBJ1-5; D gene uncertain. This CDR3 is 13 amino acids long. Per germline, CDR1 DFQATT and CDR2 SNEGSKA (reference sequence). V lost 8 bases, J lost 2 bases, and 13 bases lay in between. DNA for the CDR3: TGCAGTAGCGGTGGGAAAGGCAATCAGCCCCAGCATTTT. As protein: CSSGGKGNQPQHF.

This chain connects TRBV12-3 or TRBV12-4 to TRBJ1-5, with D unclear. CDR3 size: 16 residues. V lost 1 base to trimming and J lost 0 bases, with 10 bases between them. The CDR3, as DNA: TGTGCCAGCAGTTTAGTGGGCGGTACTAGCAATCAGCCCCAGCATTTT. Translated, it gives CASSLVGGTSNQPQHF.

There are a few counts of this clonotype. This sequence joins TRBV20-1 and TRBJ1-4; D is unclear. The CDR3 has 11 amino acids. The V gene's germline CDR1 is DFQATT and CDR2 SNEGSKA (reference sequence). Between the trimmed V and J ends, which lost 4 bases and 3 bases, there was a span of 3 bases. CDR3 DNA sequence: TGCAGTGCTACCTCTAATGAAAAACTGTTTTTT. Translated, it gives CSATSNEKLFF.

This clonotype was counted a few times. V usage is TRBV12-3 or TRBV12-4 and J usage is TRBJ1-1; 7 bases match TRBD1. This CDR3 is built from 15 residues. J gave up 4 bases and V 2 bases, and 7 bases lay outside the gene matches. The CDR3 sequence: CASSLTRGPGTEAFF. The DNA of the CDR3 is TGTGCCAGCAGTTTAACTAGGGGGCCGGGCACTGAAGCTTTCTTT.

The chain is built from TRBV5-6 and TRBJ2-1, with D possibly called TRBD1 or TRBD2 (5 bases each). V gave up 0 bases and J gave up 1 base, with 5 bases separating them. Per the germline V gene, CDR1 is SGHDT and CDR2 is YYEEEE. The CDR3 consists of 14 residues. CDR3 sequence (DNA): TGTGCCAGCAGCTTGGGGGGGTCCTACAATGAGCAGTTCTTC. This gives the protein CASSLGGSYNEQFF.

The rearrangement links TRBV20-1 to TRBJ2-4; weak D call: TRBD1 (5 bases). This CDR3 has 12 amino acids. Germline V gene sequence: CDR1 DFQATT, CDR2 SNEGSKA (reference sequence). With 6 bases removed from V and 0 bases from J, the gap between germline ends came to 6 bases. The DNA of the CDR3 is TGCAGTGCAGGGGTAGCCAAAAACATTCAGTACTTC. Protein sequence: CSAGVAKNIQYF.

The chain has TRBV19 and TRBJ1-5; D ambiguous. V was cut by 2 bases and J by 6 bases, with 14 bases left in between. Germline values: CDR1 LNHDA, CDR2 SQIVND (reference sequence). CDR3 size: 15 residues. CDR3 protein: CASSIMGQQVQPQHF. CDR3 coding DNA: TGTGCCAGTAGTATAATGGGCCAGCAAGTTCAGCCCCAGCATTTT.

The V call is TRBV6-1, the J call TRBJ1-1; the D gene is possibly TRBD1 (6 bases). V lost 6 bases, J lost 3 bases, and 20 bases lay in between. The V gene's germline CDR1 is MNHNS and CDR2 SASEGT. This CDR3 comprises 16 residues. In DNA, the CDR3 is TGTGCCAGCAGGCCACCCCCTGGGGGCAGGGACACTGAAGCTTTCTTT. Encoded protein: CASRPPPGGRDTEAFF.

The chain couples TRBV7-2 to TRBJ2-4; 16 bases are shared with TRBD2. The germline CDR1 and CDR2 sequences are SGHTA and FQGNSA. Trimming removed 3 bases from V and 0 bases from J; junction bases left unmatched: 5. The CDR3 extends over 19 amino acids. The CDR3 region is CASSLGLAGGGLAKNIQYF. The CDR3 DNA follows: TGTGCCAGCAGCTTGGGACTAGCGGGAGGGGGGCTAGCCAAAAACATTCAGTACTTC. Full variable domain (rest looked up from reference TRBV7-2 and TRBJ2-4): GAGVSQSPSNKVTEKGKDVELRCDPISGHTALYWYRQSLGQGLEFLIYFQGNSAPDKSGLPSDRFSAERTGGSVSTLTIQRTQQEDSAVYLCASSLGLAGGGLAKNIQYFGAGTRLSVL.

This chain joins TRBV7-6 and TRBJ2-7; D not certain. The CDR3 runs 13 residues. Germline loops: CDR1 SGHVS, CDR2 FNYEAQ. Trimming took 4 bases from V and 4 from J, leaving 11 bases between them. The CDR3 sequence: CASSSASNYEQYF. DNA of the CDR3: TGTGCCAGCAGCTCCGCTTCCAATTACGAGCAGTACTTC.

This clonotype was seen more than once but under ten times. V usage is TRBV12-3 or TRBV12-4 and J usage is TRBJ1-3; 10 nucleotides agree with TRBD1. This CDR3 comprises 16 residues. The V and J ends lost 6 bases and 2 bases, in that order; junction bases with no gene match: 7. The DNA of the CDR3 is TGTGCCAGCAGCCTCCTGACAGGGGGCACTGGAAACACCATATATTTT. This translates into CASSLLTGGTGNTIYF.

DNA of the CDR3: TGTGCCAGCAGCTCGGACAGGCCTAGCTCCTACGAGCAGTACTTC. As protein: CASSSDRPSSYEQYF. The chain links TRBV12-3 or TRBV12-4 to TRBJ2-7; 7 bases are a match to TRBD1. Losses at the gene ends were 6 bases for V and 0 bases for J; bases not matched to a gene: 8. This CDR3 has 15 amino acids.

The genes are TRBV19 and TRBJ2-2; 11 nucleotides line up with TRBD2. J gave up 8 bases and V 3 bases, and 5 bases lay outside the gene matches. The CDR3 is 15 residues long. From germline, CDR1 is LNHDA and CDR2 SQIVND (reference sequence). The CDR3 protein is CASSILAGGPGELFF. The CDR3 DNA follows: TGTGCCAGTAGTATCTTAGCGGGAGGGCCTGGGGAGCTGTTTTTT.

This clonotype was observed many times. V gene TRBV12-3 or TRBV12-4 combines with J gene TRBJ1-1; 9 bases are a match to TRBD1. The CDR3 runs to 14 residues. Trimming took 3 bases from V and 3 from J; bases not matched to a gene: 2. Here the CDR3 reads CASSFGTGYTEAFF. DNA for the CDR3: TGTGCCAGCAGTTTTGGGACAGGGTACACTGAAGCTTTCTTT.

V is TRBV25-1 and J is TRBJ1-5; no definite D call. Germline V gene lookup returns CDR1 MGHDK and CDR2 SYGVNS. The ends were cut back, 5 bases at V and 5 bases at J, with 13 bases in the middle. This CDR3 contains 14 residues. This CDR3 is CASSPLGSDQPQHF. As DNA, the CDR3 is TGTGCCAGCAGTCCACTAGGTTCCGATCAGCCCCAGCATTTT.

This clonotype appeared a few times. Written as DNA, the CDR3 is TGTGCCAGCAGTGGGGGGGGGGCTCAGCCCCAGCATTTT. This translates into CASSGGGAQPQHF. The V call is TRBV2, the J call TRBJ1-5; D may be TRBD1 (6 bases). The V gene lost 4 bases and the J gene lost 6 bases, with 10 bases spanning the gap. The CDR3 extends over 13 amino acids. CDR1 and CDR2 from the germline V gene are SNHLY and FYNNEI.

This clonotype was seen a handful of times. The chain is built from TRBV2 and TRBJ1-2; 9 bases map to TRBD1. J gave up 3 bases and V 0 bases, and 2 bases lay outside the gene matches. The CDR3 has 15 residues. Germline CDR1 and CDR2: SNHLY and FYNNEI. CDR3 DNA: TGTGCCAGCAGTGAAGCGACAGGGGGGTACTATGGCTACACCTTC. As protein: CASSEATGGYYGYTF.